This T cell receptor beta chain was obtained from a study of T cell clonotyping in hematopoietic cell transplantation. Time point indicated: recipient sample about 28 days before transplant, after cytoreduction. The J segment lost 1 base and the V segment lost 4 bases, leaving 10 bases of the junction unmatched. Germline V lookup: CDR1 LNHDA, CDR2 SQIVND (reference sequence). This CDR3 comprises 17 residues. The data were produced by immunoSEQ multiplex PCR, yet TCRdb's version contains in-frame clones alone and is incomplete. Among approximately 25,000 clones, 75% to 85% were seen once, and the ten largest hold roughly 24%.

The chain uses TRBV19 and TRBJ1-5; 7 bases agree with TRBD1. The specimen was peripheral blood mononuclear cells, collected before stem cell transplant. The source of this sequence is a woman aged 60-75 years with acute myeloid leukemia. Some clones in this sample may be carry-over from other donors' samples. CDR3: CASSTPPTGSSNQPQHF. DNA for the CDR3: TGTGCCAGTAGTACCCCCCCGACAGGGTCAAGCAATCAGCCCCAGCATTTT.